Below, 20 T cell receptor beta chains from the same sample are listed, as sequenced in a study of metastatic and nonmetastatic thyroid tumors. Through MiXCR, TCRdb re-clonotyped the PCR reads. The repertoire holds around 70,000 clones, with around 20% as singletons. Every patient underwent thyroid surgery untreated. Material for sequencing was blood. The receptors here all came from a female donor with papillary thyroid cancer or a benign thyroid nodule (not recorded which). Some clones in this sample may be carry-over from other donors' samples.

This clone was seen only a few times. A much larger clone lies a single base off, so this may be a read error. The V gene is TRBV6-1, the J gene TRBJ1-1; D unresolved. The CDR3 has 11 residues. Trimming removed 8 bases at V and 6 bases at J, with 10 bases between. Germline loops: CDR1 MNHNS, CDR2 SASEGT. The CDR3 region is CASPSGAEAFF. The CDR3 nucleotides read TGTGCCAGCCCATCCGGCGCTGAAGCTTTCTTT.

This clone was recorded at least ten times. The V and J genes are TRBV12-5 and TRBJ1-1, with a possible D match to TRBD1 (5 bases). V was cut by 5 bases and J by 1 base, with 11 bases left in between. The germline gives CDR1 LGHNT, CDR2 FRNRAP. The CDR3 runs 14 residues. The CDR3 protein is CASGRPTGNTEAFF. For the CDR3, the DNA is TGTGCTAGTGGTCGACCTACAGGGAACACTGAAGCTTTCTTT.

This clone showed up many times. This chain joins TRBV7-9 and TRBJ2-1; the D is unclear. Trimming took off 5 bases at V and 2 bases at J, with 13 bases between the two ends. CDR1 is SEHNR and CDR2 is FQNEAQ in the germline V gene (reference sequence). This CDR3 region has 15 residues. Here the CDR3 reads CASSPDRVPYNEQFF. The CDR3 nucleotides are TGTGCCAGCAGCCCAGACCGAGTTCCCTACAATGAGCAGTTCTTC.

V and J are TRBV6-1 and TRBJ1-5, with 10 bases matching TRBD1. The CDR3 runs 17 residues. Trimming took 6 bases from V and 0 from J; bases not matched to a gene: 8. Germline CDR1 and CDR2: MNHNS and SASEGT. Here the CDR3 reads CASRGTGERYSNQPQHF. CDR3 DNA: TGTGCCAGCAGAGGGACAGGGGAGCGGTATAGCAATCAGCCCCAGCATTTT.

In this sample, this clone turned up many times. CDR3 residues: CASGTLQNTEAFF. The CDR3 region has the DNA TGTGCCAGCGGGACACTCCAGAACACTGAAGCTTTCTTT. The V call is TRBV12-3 or TRBV12-4, the J call TRBJ1-1; tentatively, D is TRBD1 (6 bases). V was clipped by 8 bases and J by 1 base, with 11 bases between them. The CDR3 has 13 amino acids.

In its sample, this clone was seen a few times. The chain uses TRBV28 and TRBJ2-7; D is perhaps TRBD1 (5 bases). Germline lookup yields CDR1 MDHEN and CDR2 SYDVKM. V lost 6 bases, J lost 0 bases, and 18 bases lay in between. CDR3 length: 16 amino acids. The CDR3 region has the DNA TGTGCCAGCAGCCGGGCAGGGATAAGCCTCTCCTACGAGCAGTACTTC. Translated: CASSRAGISLSYEQYF.

The gene calls are TRBV7-9 and TRBJ1-1, with unresolved D. Germline V gene lookup returns CDR1 SEHNR and CDR2 FQNEAQ (reference sequence). The CDR3 runs 11 residues. Trimming left V 5 bases short and J 6 bases short, with 7 bases between. This chain's CDR3 is CASSPGPEAFF. DNA for the CDR3: TGTGCCAGCAGCCCGGGTCCTGAAGCTTTCTTT. Filled out from reference TRBV7-9 and TRBJ1-1, the complete variable domain reads DTGVSQNPRHKITKRGQNVTFRCDPISEHNRLYWYRQTLGQGPEFLTYFQNEAQLEKSRLLSDRFSAERPKGSFSTLEIQRTEQGDSAMYLCASSPGPEAFFGQGTRLTVV.

This clone showed up many times. This rearrangement joins TRBV28 to TRBJ2-1; no reliable D call. Germline V CDR1 and CDR2: MDHEN, SYDVKM. Trimming cost V 6 bases and J 6 bases, with 18 bases left between them. This CDR3 region has 15 residues. CDR3 sequence reads: CASSASLGKFNEQFF. The CDR3 bases are TGTGCCAGCAGCGCAAGTCTTGGAAAATTCAATGAGCAGTTCTTC.

This clone came up many times. The chain carries TRBV11-3 and TRBJ2-7; no definite D call. V lost 3 bases, J lost 1 base, and 7 bases lay in between. Germline CDR1 SGHNT, CDR2 YENEEA. The CDR3 sequence is 13 residues long. CDR3 residues: CASSFLVSYEQYF. CDR3 nucleotide sequence: TGTGCCAGCAGCTTTCTGGTATCCTACGAGCAGTACTTC.

V is TRBV5-6 and J is TRBJ2-1; TRBD1 agrees at 10 bases. J gave up 8 bases and V 4 bases, and 6 bases lay outside the gene matches. CDR1 and CDR2 from the germline V gene are SGHDT and YYEEEE. This CDR3 spans 14 amino acids. CDR3 DNA sequence: TGTGCCAGCAGCGCCGGGACAGGGGTGTATGAGCAGTTCTTC. Amino acid sequence: CASSAGTGVYEQFF. The entire variable domain, with the rest obtained from reference TRBV5-6 and TRBJ2-1, is as follows: DAGVTQSPTHLIKTRGQQVTLRCSPKSGHDTVSWYQQALGQGPQFIFQYYEEEERQRGNFPDRFSGHQFPNYSSELNVNALLLGDSALYLCASSAGTGVYEQFFGPGTRLTVL.

Relative to its sample, this clone is medium-sized. This chain connects TRBV7-3 to TRBJ2-1; tentative D call: TRBD2 (7 bases). The V end lost 5 bases, the J end lost 0 bases, and 14 bases lay between the germline ends. CDR3 length: 16 amino acids. Germline CDR1 SGHTA, CDR2 FQGTGA. The CDR3: CASSGGGGGSYNEQFF. The CDR3 region has the DNA TGTGCCAGCAGCGGTGGAGGGGGGGGCTCCTACAATGAGCAGTTCTTC.

This clone appeared a few times. The chain has TRBV5-1 and TRBJ1-5; 7 bases are a match to TRBD1. The junction had 5 bases not matched to a gene; V was cut back by 1 base and J by 7 bases. Looked up from germline, CDR1 is SGHRS and CDR2 is YFSETQ. The CDR3 runs 14 residues. The CDR3 DNA reads as TGCGCCAGCAGCTTGAGACAGGGTGACCAGCCCCAGCATTTT. Translated: CASSLRQGDQPQHF.

This clone came up a few times. The V gene is TRBV11-3, the J gene TRBJ2-7; unclear D gene. The CDR3 runs to 14 residues. V lost 1 base to trimming and J lost 1 base, with 8 bases between them. Germline lookup yields CDR1 SGHNT and CDR2 YENEEA. For the CDR3, the DNA is TGTGCCAGCAGCTTAGTAGGCTCATCCTACGAGCAGTACTTC. As protein: CASSLVGSSYEQYF.

The table lists this clone with many counts. This chain uses TRBV9 with TRBJ2-7, with 9 bases that match TRBD1. Trimming at V came to 4 bases and at J to 3 bases, leaving 8 bases not matched to a gene. The length of the CDR3 is 15 residues. Germline V gene data show CDR1 as SGDLS and CDR2 as YYNGEE. CDR3 sequence (DNA): TGTGCCAGCAGCCCGCGGGGACAGGGACTCTACGAGCAGTACTTC. This sequence encodes CASSPRGQGLYEQYF.

The chain is built from TRBV9 and TRBJ1-3; the D is unclear. Trimming stripped 3 bases from V and 4 bases from J, with 5 bases between. CDR1 SGDLS and CDR2 YYNGEE come from the germline V gene. The CDR3 loop spans 12 amino acids. The CDR3 here is CASSGSGNTIYF. The CDR3 DNA reads as TGTGCCAGCAGCGGATCCGGAAACACCATATATTTT.

The rearrangement uses TRBV6-1 and TRBJ2-7; 10 positions match TRBD2. Germline V CDR1 and CDR2: MNHNS, SASEGT. This CDR3 is 18 amino acids long. V trimming: 0 bases; J trimming: 1 base; junction bases outside the gene matches: 9. In DNA, the CDR3 is TGTGCCAGCAGTGAAGCCGTAGGGCTAGCGGGAGCTTCCTACGAGCAGTACTTC. Translated, it gives CASSEAVGLAGASYEQYF.

This clone was found many times. V usage is TRBV7-3 and J usage is TRBJ2-3; 9 nucleotides match TRBD2. Germline CDR1 reads SGHTA; CDR2 reads FQGTGA. V shed 5 bases, J shed 5 bases, and the junction held 5 bases outside the gene matches. The CDR3 consists of 14 residues. CDR3 loop: CASSLAGGVDTQYF. The CDR3 DNA sequence: TGTGCCAGCAGCCTCGCGGGAGGGGTAGATACGCAGTATTTT.

V gene TRBV6-4 combines with J gene TRBJ1-3; TRBD1 matches 11 bases. The V and J ends lost 3 bases and 3 bases, in that order; junction bases with no gene match: 7. This CDR3 spans 17 amino acids. Germline-derived CDR1 and CDR2 are MRHNA and SNTAGT. In DNA, the CDR3 is TGTGCCAGCAGTGATCGGACAGGGGGCGCATTTGGAAACACCATATATTTT. Encoded protein: CASSDRTGGAFGNTIYF.

This clone occurred many times. The chain's CDR3 is CASSLGGTGPYNEQFF. As DNA, the CDR3 is TGTGCCAGCAGCTTAGGGGGGACAGGGCCTTACAATGAGCAGTTCTTC. The chain is built from TRBV7-9 and TRBJ2-1; 9 bases fit TRBD1. J lost 4 bases, V lost 1 base, and 5 bases had no gene match. This CDR3 is 16 amino acids long. Germline V lookup: CDR1 SEHNR, CDR2 FQNEAQ (reference sequence).

This clone has ten or more counts. CDR3 DNA sequence: TGTGCCAGCAGTGAGGCAGGAGGGGGCGAGCAGTACTTC. Translation gives CASSEAGGGEQYF. J is TRBJ2-7 and V is TRBV2; D is tentatively TRBD1 or TRBD2 (6 bases each). Germline V gives CDR1 SNHLY, CDR2 FYNNEI. V was trimmed by 3 bases and J by 6 bases, leaving 12 bases between them. The CDR3 consists of 13 residues. Full variable domain (missing parts from reference TRBV2 and TRBJ2-7): EPEVTQTPSHQVTQMGQEVILRCVPISNHLYFYWYRQILGQKVEFLVSFYNNEISEKSEIFDDQFSVERPDGSNFTLKIRSTKLEDSAMYFCASSEAGGGEQYFGPGTRLTVT.